This T cell receptor (beta chain) was observed in a study of cytotoxic CD8 clonotypes in ibrutinib-treated CLL. This CDR3 has 14 amino acids. V gave up 9 bases and J gave up 5 bases, with 17 bases separating them. Per the germline V gene, CDR1 is LNHDA and CDR2 is SQIVND (reference sequence). TCRdb keeps only in-frame clones here, not all; method: immunoSEQ multiplex PCR. The repertoire holds under 150,000 clones, with approximately 90% as singletons. This rearrangement joins TRBV19 to TRBJ2-1, with D tentatively TRBD1 (6 bases). This sequence was found in a human donor with chronic lymphocytic leukemia. Source: PBMCs, taken after 12 months of ibrutinib treatment. CDR3 nucleotides: TGTGCCAGCCGGGGCCGGGACAATAACAATGAGCAGTTCTTC. It is translated as CASRGRDNNNEQFF.